Presented here are 21 T cell receptor beta chains from one specimen sequenced in a study of glioma-infiltrating T cells. The iRepertoire nested amplicon-rescue multiplex PCR amplified TCR alpha and beta CDR3s from RNA. MiXCR was run by TCRdb on the multiplex PCR reads, yielding one entry per CDR3 protein. This sample has about 210,000 distinct CDR3 sequences, with roughly a third found just once. The sample consisted of glioma tissue, nonneoplastic brain tissue, or PBMCs (not recorded which). Source of these receptors: a human donor with low-grade glioma or glioblastoma, undergoing nonglioma brain surgery, or in good health (not recorded which).

In its sample, this clonotype was seen many times. The V and J genes are TRBV7-2 and TRBJ1-2; tentatively, D is TRBD1 (6 bases). V was pared by 6 bases and J by 7 bases, with 15 bases between. Looked up from germline, CDR1 is SGHTA and CDR2 is FQGNSA. The CDR3 sequence is 13 residues long. The CDR3 nucleotides read TGTGCCAGCAGGATGATCTCAGGGGTTGGCTACACCTTC. Protein product: CASRMISGVGYTF. Full variable domain (rest looked up from reference TRBV7-2 and TRBJ1-2): GAGVSQSPSNKVTEKGKDVELRCDPISGHTALYWYRQSLGQGLEFLIYFQGNSAPDKSGLPSDRFSAERTGGSVSTLTIQRTQQEDSAVYLCASRMISGVGYTFGSGTRLTVV.

This clonotype is medium-sized within its sample. The V and J genes are TRBV6-1 and TRBJ2-7; 9 bases line up with TRBD1. Germline V gene lookup returns CDR1 MNHNS and CDR2 SASEGT. V lost 8 bases to trimming and J lost 2 bases; unmatched junction nucleotides: 4. The CDR3 consists of 13 residues. Written as DNA, the CDR3 is TGTGCCAGCGAAGGACAGGGGACCTACGAGCAGTACTTC. This sequence encodes CASEGQGTYEQYF.

Remarks on this clonotype: This may be a read error: a much more frequent sequence differs by one nucleotide. V usage is TRBV16 and J usage is TRBJ2-7; no definite D call. V gave up 4 bases and J gave up 3 bases, with 16 bases separating them. The CDR3 is 15 residues long. Germline CDR1 is KGHSY and CDR2 is FQNENV. The CDR3 coding sequence is TGTGCCAGCAGCCTGCTTGGCATTCCCCTCTACGAGCAGTACTTC. Its translation is CASSLLGIPLYEQYF.

The table lists this clonotype with many counts. The J gene is TRBJ2-3, the V gene TRBV28, with TRBD1 as a possible D gene (6 bases). The germline V gene has CDR1 MDHEN and CDR2 SYDVKM. The CDR3 spans 16 residues. V was shortened by 2 bases and J by 1 base, with 13 bases between the two germline ends. This chain's CDR3 is CASSLLPGQGTDTQYF. The CDR3 DNA reads TGTGCCAGCAGTTTACTGCCGGGACAAGGCACAGATACGCAGTATTTT.

The count of this clonotype is one. At one end the junction does not follow the germline gene, possibly because of a read error. The chain has TRBV7-9 and TRBJ2-2; no clear D. This CDR3 region has 15 residues. CDR1 and CDR2 from the germline V gene are SEHNR and FQNEAQ (reference sequence). CDR3 protein: CASSQNTRNTGELFF. CDR3 sequence (DNA): TGCGCCAGCAGCCAAAATACCAGGAACACCGGGGAGCTGTTTTTT.

The rearrangement uses TRBV20-1 and TRBJ2-1, with D unresolved. In germline, CDR1 is DFQATT, CDR2 SNEGSKA (reference sequence). Between the trimmed V and J ends, which lost 6 bases and 3 bases, there was a span of 18 bases. CDR3 size: 15 residues. The CDR3 bases are TGCAGTGCACCCCTCGAGACTTTCTGCTACAATGAGCAGTTCTTC. This gives the protein CSAPLETFCYNEQFF.

About this clonotype itself: A much larger clonotype is one base distant, so this may be a read error. The chain couples TRBV18 to TRBJ2-3; tentative D call: TRBD2 (6 bases). The CDR3 has 17 residues. The V and J ends lost 7 bases and 2 bases respectively, with 22 bases between them. CDR1 is KGHSH and CDR2 is LQKENI in the germline V gene. Written as DNA, the CDR3 is TGTGCCAGCTTACCGAATCGAATAGCGGACTACACAGATACGCAGTATTTT. Encoded protein: CASLPNRIADYTDTQYF.

The CDR3 loop reads CASRPQGSGANVLTF. CDR3 nucleotide sequence: TGTGCCAGCAGACCGCAGGGGTCTGGGGCCAACGTCCTGACTTTC. The chain links TRBV9 to TRBJ2-6, with a weak D call TRBD1 (6 bases). This CDR3 is 15 amino acids long. Trimming cost V 5 bases and J 1 base, with 10 bases left between them. Germline V gene sequence: CDR1 SGDLS, CDR2 YYNGEE. Drawing the rest from reference TRBV9 and TRBJ2-6, the complete variable domain is DSGVTQTPKHLITATGQRVTLRCSPRSGDLSVYWYQQSLDQGLQFLIQYYNGEERAKGNILERFSAQQFPDLHSELNLSSLELGDSALYFCASRPQGSGANVLTFGAGSRLTVL.

At least ten counts were recorded for this clonotype. This chain's CDR3 is CASTTRWGNQPQHF. CDR3 nucleotides: TGTGCCAGCACTACAAGGTGGGGGAATCAGCCCCAGCATTTT. V gene TRBV28 combines with J gene TRBJ1-5, with a possible D match to TRBD1 (5 bases). V was trimmed by 7 bases and J by 4 bases, leaving 14 bases between them. This CDR3 is 14 amino acids long. Germline CDR1 is MDHEN and CDR2 is SYDVKM. The entire variable domain, with the rest obtained from reference TRBV28 and TRBJ1-5, is as follows: DVKVTQSSRYLVKRTGEKVFLECVQDMDHENMFWYRQDPGLGLRLIYFSYDVKMKEKGDIPEGYSVSREKKERFSLILESASTNQTSMYLCASTTRWGNQPQHFGDGTRLSIL.

At least ten counts were recorded for this clonotype. The chain couples TRBV6-2 or TRBV6-3 to TRBJ2-5; 12 nucleotides align to TRBD2. The CDR3 covers 16 residues. After removal of 5 bases from V and 1 base from J, the junction contained 5 bases not matched to a gene. From germline, CDR1 is MNHEY and CDR2 SVGEGT. The CDR3 loop is CASSGRLAGAQETQYF. The DNA of the CDR3 is TGTGCCAGCAGTGGAAGACTAGCGGGAGCCCAAGAGACCCAGTACTTC.

Comments on this clonotype: A much larger clonotype is one base distant, so this may be a read error. The chain employs TRBV29-1 and TRBJ1-2; 7 bases are a match to TRBD1. The V gene's germline CDR1 is SQVTM and CDR2 ANQGSEA. The CDR3 extends over 13 amino acids. The CDR3, as DNA: TGCAGCGTTTGGGACAGAACTTCCTATGGCGACACCTTC. Translated, it gives CSVWDRTSYGDTF.

In this sample, this clonotype turned up a few times. The gene calls are TRBV7-3 and TRBJ2-4, with D tentatively TRBD2 (6 bases). Germline values: CDR1 SGHTA, CDR2 FQGTGA. The CDR3 has 15 amino acids. With 5 bases removed from V and 0 bases from J, the gap between germline ends came to 11 bases. CDR3 protein: CASSPDGGAKNIQYF. CDR3 sequence (DNA): TGTGCCAGCAGCCCGGACGGGGGAGCCAAAAACATTCAGTACTTC. Based on the CDR3 plus reference TRBV7-3 and TRBJ2-4, the full variable domain is GAGVSQTPSNKVTEKGKYVELRCDPISGHTALYWYRQSLGQGPEFLIYFQGTGAADDSGLPNDRFFAVRPEGSVSTLKIQRTERGDSAVYLCASSPDGGAKNIQYFGAGTRLSVL.

This clonotype was recorded once. Here the CDR3 omits its conserved ending phenylalanine or tryptophan, so a read error is the likely source. The rearrangement links TRBV12-3 or TRBV12-4 to TRBJ2-1; D is perhaps TRBD1 (5 bases). The CDR3 is 13 residues long. The CDR3 nucleotides are TGTGCCAGCAGTTATGACAGCTACAATAAGCAGTTCCTC. Its translation is CASSYDSYNKQFL.

This clonotype was found many times. This chain uses TRBV27 with TRBJ2-7; a weak D match, TRBD1 (5 bases). V lost 4 bases, J lost 6 bases, and 16 bases lay in between. The CDR3 is 14 amino acids. In germline, CDR1 is MNHEY, CDR2 SMNVEV (reference sequence). The CDR3 DNA sequence: TGTGCCAGCAGTTGGACAAACAATTACGTCGAGCAGTACTTC. This encodes CASSWTNNYVEQYF.

At least ten counts were recorded for this clonotype. This sequence joins TRBV6-1 and TRBJ1-1; unclear D gene. The germline V gene has CDR1 MNHNS and CDR2 SASEGT. The CDR3 has 12 amino acids. V lost 8 bases to trimming and J lost 1 base, with 8 bases between them. The CDR3 reads CASRTANTEAFF. CDR3 coding DNA: TGTGCCAGCCGCACAGCGAACACTGAAGCTTTCTTT.

On this clonotype itself: A read error may explain this, as a much larger clone is one base away. The V and J genes are TRBV24-1 and TRBJ2-5; 8 positions agree with TRBD1. Per germline, CDR1 KGHDR and CDR2 SFDVKD. The CDR3 consists of 13 residues. Unmatched junction bases numbered 3, after V lost 5 bases and J lost 5 bases. The CDR3 DNA reads as TGTGCCACCAGTGGGACAGGGAAGGAGACCCAGTACTTC. This translates into CATSGTGKETQYF.

As for this clonotype: The junction departs from the called germline gene at one end, perhaps through a read error. V gene TRBV7-9 combines with J gene TRBJ2-1, with D possibly being TRBD1 (6 bases). Germline CDR1 reads SEHNR; CDR2 reads FQNEAQ (reference sequence). The CDR3 contains 14 residues. CDR3 protein: CTSSWRTGIYEQFF. The CDR3 DNA is TGTACCAGCAGCTGGAGAACAGGGATCTACGAGCAGTTCTTC.

This clonotype was seen many times. The chain uses TRBV12-3 or TRBV12-4 and TRBJ1-1; 7 nucleotides agree with TRBD1. The CDR3 is made up of 13 amino acids. Trimming cost V 7 bases and J 3 bases; bases outside gene matches: 5. CDR3 in DNA: TGTGCCAGCACCTCACAGGGGTACACTGAAGCTTTCTTT. Translated, it gives CASTSQGYTEAFF.

About this clonotype: At one end, the junction sequence differs from germline, possibly due to a read error. The chain recombines TRBV4-1 with TRBJ2-3, with 11 nucleotides matching TRBD2. The CDR3 contains 18 residues. In germline, CDR1 is MGHRA, CDR2 YSYEKL. The DNA of the CDR3 is TGCGCCAGCAGCCAAGGTATAGCGGGAGGGCCAGGGAGAGATACGAAGTATTTT. Protein: CASSQGIAGGPGRDTKYF.

The rearrangement links TRBV11-2 to TRBJ2-5; the match to TRBD2 covers 8 bases. In germline, CDR1 is SGHAT, CDR2 FQNNGV. V dropped 1 base and J dropped 4; count of bases not matched to a gene: 5. CDR3 length equals 15 residues. As DNA, the CDR3 is TGTGCCAGCAGCTTAGGGAGCGGGAGAGGAGAGACCCAGTACTTC. Translated: CASSLGSGRGETQYF.

In the case of this clonotype: The CDR3 carries no conserved terminal phenylalanine or tryptophan, so it likely arises from a read error. The DNA is left out, because the CDR3 cannot be placed on it with certainty; the CDR3 is given as TCRdb lists it. This chain links TRBV25-1 with TRBJ2-1; TRBD1, the D gene given by the table, was not confirmed from the DNA. Germline V gives CDR1 MGHDK, CDR2 SYGVNS. The CDR3 has 17 amino acids, counting both end residues. This CDR3 reads CASSPPLNPTVYNEHFL.